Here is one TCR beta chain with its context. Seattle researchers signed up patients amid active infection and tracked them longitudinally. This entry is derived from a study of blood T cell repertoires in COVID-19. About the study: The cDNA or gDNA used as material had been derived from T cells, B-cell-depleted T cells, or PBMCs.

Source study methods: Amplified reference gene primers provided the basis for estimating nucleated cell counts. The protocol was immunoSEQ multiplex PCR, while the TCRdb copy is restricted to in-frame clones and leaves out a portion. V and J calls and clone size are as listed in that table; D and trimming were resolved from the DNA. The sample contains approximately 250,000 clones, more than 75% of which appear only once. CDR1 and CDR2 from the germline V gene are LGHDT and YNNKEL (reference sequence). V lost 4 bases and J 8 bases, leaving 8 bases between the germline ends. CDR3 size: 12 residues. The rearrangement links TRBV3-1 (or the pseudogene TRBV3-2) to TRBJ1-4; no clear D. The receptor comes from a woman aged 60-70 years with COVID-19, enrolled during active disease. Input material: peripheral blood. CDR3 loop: CASSPPGEKLFF. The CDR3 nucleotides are TGTGCCAGCAGCCCCCCCGGGGAAAAACTGTTTTTT.